The 4 T cell receptor beta chains given below trace back to one sample, sequenced in a study of T cells after posttransplantation cyclophosphamide. Using immunoSEQ multiplex PCR, the repertoire was profiled, and TCRdb retains in-frame clones only, with some absent. This sample carries around 50,000 clones, roughly 92% of them seen once, and the ten largest clones take approximately 3.1%. The specimen sequenced was PBMCs. The source is a woman aged 45-59 years in good health and a related stem cell transplant donor.

The chain joins TRBV4-1 to TRBJ2-7; D might be TRBD1 (6 bases). Germline assignment: CDR1 MGHRA and CDR2 YSYEKL. V was pared by 4 bases and J by 6 bases, with 19 bases between. This CDR3 is built from 15 residues. The CDR3 here is CASSRDRDNFPEQYF. In DNA form, the CDR3 reads TGCGCCAGCAGCCGAGACCGGGACAATTTTCCCGAGCAGTACTTC.

This clone has a single count. The V and J genes are TRBV10-2 and TRBJ2-7; 8 positions agree with TRBD1. The germline CDR1 and CDR2 sequences are WSHSY and SAAADI. This CDR3 spans 13 amino acids. The V gene end was trimmed by 6 bases and the J gene end by 0 bases; junction bases not matched to a gene: 1. The CDR3: CASRGQDSYEQYF. CDR3 DNA sequence: TGCGCCAGCAGGGGACAGGACTCCTACGAGCAGTACTTC.

The chain is built from TRBV5-1 and TRBJ2-1; 14 bases map to TRBD2. Looked up from germline, CDR1 is SGHRS and CDR2 is YFSETQ. The CDR3 is 19 amino acids. The J segment lost 4 bases and the V segment lost 0 bases, leaving 9 bases of the junction unmatched. The CDR3 loop is CASSLAFPGTSGGYNEQFF. DNA of the CDR3: TGCGCCAGCAGCTTGGCCTTTCCCGGGACTAGCGGGGGTTACAATGAGCAGTTCTTC.

The V gene is TRBV29-1, the J gene TRBJ1-2, with D possibly being TRBD1 (6 bases). Germline V gene lookup returns CDR1 SQVTM and CDR2 ANQGSEA. Trimming removed 4 bases from V and 7 bases from J, with 16 bases in between. CDR3 length equals 13 residues. The CDR3 nucleotides read TGCAGCGTTGCCACTGAGACCAGGGGTGGCTACACCTTC. Its translation is CSVATETRGGYTF.